These 20 T cell receptor beta chains were all obtained from the same sample, sequenced in a study of CD8 T cells in Susac syndrome. Random hexamers were used to reverse transcribe an amount of roughly 0.5 to 1 ug RNA. TCRdb independently ran MiXCR on the immunoSEQ multiplex PCR reads; one entry per CDR3 protein. The sample shows 300,000 or so distinct CDR3 sequences, about 91% of them seen only once. The sequenced sample was CD4+ T cells from PBMCs. Receptor source: a human donor with multiple sclerosis.

The chain is built from TRBV15 and TRBJ2-4; no reliable D call. The CDR3 runs to 15 residues. The germline V and J ends were trimmed by 1 base and 0 bases, with 7 bases remaining between them. Germline CDR1 is LNHNV and CDR2 is YYDKDF (reference sequence). The CDR3 loop reads CATSRGVLAKNIQYF. DNA of the CDR3: TGTGCCACCAGCAGAGGGGTCCTAGCCAAAAACATTCAGTACTTC. The variable domain in full, with the rest retrieved from reference TRBV15 and TRBJ2-4, is DAMVIQNPRYQVTQFGKPVTLSCSQTLNHNVMYWYQQKSSQAPKLLFHYYDKDFNNEADTPDNFQSRRPNTSFCFLDIRSPGLGDTAMYLCATSRGVLAKNIQYFGAGTRLSVL.

The rearrangement joins TRBV12-3 or TRBV12-4 to TRBJ2-3, with D perhaps matching TRBD2 (6 bases). V gave up 4 bases and J gave up 6 bases, with 17 bases separating them. The CDR3 is made up of 15 amino acids. This chain's CDR3 is CASSWDFGAFDTQYF. CDR3 sequence (DNA): TGTGCCAGCAGTTGGGACTTCGGGGCATTCGATACGCAGTATTTT.

This clonotype was seen once. V and J are TRBV20-1 and TRBJ1-1, with TRBD1 matching over 7 bases. V shed 3 bases, J shed 1 base, and the junction held 5 bases outside the gene matches. The CDR3 sequence is 14 residues long. CDR1 and CDR2 (germline): DFQATT, SNEGSKA (reference sequence). CDR3 sequence: CSARWTGGNTEAFF. In nucleotides, the CDR3 is TGCAGTGCTAGGTGGACAGGAGGGAACACTGAAGCTTTCTTT.

This rearrangement joins TRBV20-1 to TRBJ1-1; 7 bases map to TRBD1. V shed 3 bases, J shed 4 bases, and the junction held 8 bases outside the gene matches. The CDR3 contains 14 residues. Germline CDR1 and CDR2: DFQATT and SNEGSKA (reference sequence). DNA of the CDR3: TGCAGTGCTAGCCGACAGGGTTGGGCCACTGAAGCTTTCTTT. This encodes CSASRQGWATEAFF.

The chain combines TRBV27 with TRBJ2-4; no definite D call. Trimming cost V 3 bases and J 3 bases, with 30 bases left between them. This CDR3 has 21 residues. Germline loops: CDR1 MNHEY, CDR2 SMNVEV (reference sequence). The CDR3 nucleotides are TGTGCCAGCAGTTTCTCGTCCCAACACACCTCTCCCCTATTTTACAAAAACATTCAGTACTTC. Translation gives CASSFSSQHTSPLFYKNIQYF.

CDR3 bases: TGCAGTGCTAGGGTTCCAGGAGCGGCATTCCTCAGCGAGCAGTTCTTC. Protein sequence: CSARVPGAAFLSEQFF. V and J are TRBV20-1 and TRBJ2-1, with D maybe TRBD2 (5 bases). Per the germline V gene, CDR1 is DFQATT and CDR2 is SNEGSKA (reference sequence). V lost 3 bases, J lost 10 bases, and 25 bases lay in between. CDR3 length: 16 amino acids.

The chain joins TRBV12-3 or TRBV12-4 to TRBJ1-2; a weak D match, TRBD1 (6 bases). This CDR3 region has 15 residues. Trimming took off 3 bases at V and 5 bases at J, with 16 bases between the two ends. CDR3 region: CASSFPTGDKYGYTF. CDR3 bases: TGTGCCAGCAGTTTCCCGACAGGAGATAAATATGGCTACACCTTC.

This clonotype was detected only once. The chain couples TRBV4-2 to TRBJ2-2; 8 positions agree with TRBD2. The CDR3 totals 15 residues. Germline-derived CDR1 and CDR2 are LGHNA and YNFKEQ. V lost 4 bases and J lost 8; bases outside the gene matches: 9. In DNA form, the CDR3 reads TGTGCCAGCAGCCCCGTAGCGGGGAATCAAGGGGAGCTGTTTTTT. Its protein product is CASSPVAGNQGELFF.

The chain joins TRBV3-1 to TRBJ1-4; D might be TRBD1 (5 bases). The CDR3 loop spans 14 amino acids. Trimming left V 4 bases short and J 3 bases short, with 9 bases between. CDR1 and CDR2 (germline): LGHDT, YNNKEL (reference sequence). Written as DNA, the CDR3 is TGTGCCAGCAGCCCAGGGTTATCTAATGAAAAACTGTTTTTT. It is translated as CASSPGLSNEKLFF.

The CDR3 region is CASSLAPLNEKLFF. The CDR3 region has the DNA TGTGCCAGCAGCTTAGCCCCCCTGAATGAAAAACTGTTTTTT. The V gene is TRBV7-9, the J gene TRBJ1-4; D is uncertain. Germline lookup yields CDR1 SEHNR and CDR2 FQNEAQ (reference sequence). V lost 0 bases and J 5 bases, leaving 7 bases between the germline ends. The CDR3 sequence is 14 residues long.

This chain joins TRBV6-5 and TRBJ1-2; the match to TRBD1 covers 8 bases. CDR1 and CDR2 from the germline V gene are MNHEY and SVGAGI. J lost 0 bases, V lost 3 bases, and 9 bases had no gene match. The CDR3 consists of 17 residues. CDR3 coding DNA: TGTGCCAGCAGTTATGGGGACAGGAGTCTAGCTAACTATGGCTACACCTTC. Encoded protein: CASSYGDRSLANYGYTF.

The J gene is TRBJ2-7, the V gene TRBV3-1, with D unclear. Looked up from germline, CDR1 is LGHDT and CDR2 is YNNKEL (reference sequence). Trimming stripped 5 bases from V and 3 bases from J, with 14 bases between. This CDR3 comprises 14 residues. CDR3 loop: CASSTFPTNYEQYF. The DNA of the CDR3 is TGTGCCAGCAGCACTTTCCCTACGAACTACGAGCAGTACTTC.

This chain connects TRBV20-1 to TRBJ1-5, with 7 bases lining up with TRBD1. The CDR3 runs 14 residues. After removal of 3 bases from V and 3 bases from J, the junction contained 5 bases not matched to a gene. The germline gives CDR1 DFQATT, CDR2 SNEGSKA (reference sequence). The CDR3 loop reads CSASRTGSNQPQHF. As DNA, the CDR3 is TGCAGTGCTAGTAGGACAGGCTCCAATCAGCCCCAGCATTTT.

V is TRBV5-6 and J is TRBJ2-7; 7 bases agree with TRBD1. CDR1 SGHDT and CDR2 YYEEEE come from the germline V gene. The CDR3 runs 14 residues. Trimming removed 5 bases from V and 2 bases from J; junction bases left unmatched: 7. The CDR3 DNA follows: TGTGCCAGCAGTTGGCCGGGACAGCCCTACGAGCAGTACTTC. Translated, it gives CASSWPGQPYEQYF.

The gene calls are TRBV7-2 and TRBJ2-3; 11 bases map to TRBD2. This CDR3 region has 16 residues. The V and J ends lost 4 bases and 4 bases, in that order; junction bases with no gene match: 7. Germline CDR1 and CDR2: SGHTA and FQGNSA. DNA for the CDR3: TGTGCCAGCAGCTCAACTAGCGGGGGAGGGCCAGATACGCAGTATTTT. It yields the protein CASSSTSGGGPDTQYF.

V is TRBV5-1 and J is TRBJ1-6; unclear D gene. This CDR3 has 15 amino acids. CDR1 and CDR2 from the germline V gene are SGHRS and YFSETQ. The germline V and J ends were trimmed by 4 bases and 9 bases, with 17 bases remaining between them. The CDR3 loop is CASSKNQDGVSPLHF. The CDR3 coding sequence is TGCGCCAGCAGCAAAAATCAAGACGGAGTTTCACCCCTCCACTTT. Using reference TRBV5-1 and TRBJ1-6 for the parts outside the CDR3, the full variable domain is KAGVTQTPRYLIKTRGQQVTLSCSPISGHRSVSWYQQTPGQGLQFLFEYFSETQRNKGNFPGRFSGRQFSNSRSEMNVSTLELGDSALYLCASSKNQDGVSPLHFGNGTRLTVT.

The CDR3 loop is CSALPSASAGELFF. CDR3 coding DNA: TGCAGCGCCCTTCCTTCGGCCTCGGCCGGGGAGCTGTTTTTT. This chain links TRBV29-1 with TRBJ2-2, with D uncertain. Germline values: CDR1 SQVTM, CDR2 ANQGSEA. CDR3 length: 14 residues. V lost 7 bases, J lost 6 bases, and 18 bases lay in between.

The J gene is TRBJ2-7, the V gene TRBV6-6; 7 nucleotides agree with TRBD2. Trimming took 0 bases from V and 2 from J; bases not matched to a gene: 7. The CDR3 spans 16 residues. The germline V gene has CDR1 MNHNY and CDR2 SVGAGI (reference sequence). CDR3 sequence (DNA): TGTGCCAGCAGTTACTCGTTGGCGGGAGTGGCCTACGAGCAGTACTTC. Translated, it gives CASSYSLAGVAYEQYF.

This clonotype was seen only once. The genes are TRBV18 and TRBJ2-7, with D unclear. Germline CDR1 KGHSH, CDR2 LQKENI. V lost 6 bases to trimming and J lost 2 bases, with 14 bases between them. The CDR3 spans 14 residues. The CDR3 DNA sequence: TGTGCCAGCTCTACAATTGGGGATACCTACGAGCAGTACTTC. Protein: CASSTIGDTYEQYF. Full variable domain (remainder filled in from reference TRBV18 and TRBJ2-7): NAGVMQNPRHLVRRRGQEARLRCSPMKGHSHVYWYRQLPEEGLKFMVYLQKENIIDESGMPKERFSAEFPKEGPSILRIQQVVRGDSAAYFCASSTIGDTYEQYFGPGTRLTVT.

A single count supports this clonotype. The chain combines TRBV29-1 with TRBJ2-1; no reliable D call. This CDR3 contains 13 residues. V lost 5 bases, J lost 8 bases, and 16 bases lay in between. Germline lookup yields CDR1 SQVTM and CDR2 ANQGSEA. CDR3 sequence reads: CSVQVVSGDEQFF. The CDR3 DNA reads as TGCAGCGTTCAGGTCGTGTCCGGAGATGAGCAGTTCTTC.